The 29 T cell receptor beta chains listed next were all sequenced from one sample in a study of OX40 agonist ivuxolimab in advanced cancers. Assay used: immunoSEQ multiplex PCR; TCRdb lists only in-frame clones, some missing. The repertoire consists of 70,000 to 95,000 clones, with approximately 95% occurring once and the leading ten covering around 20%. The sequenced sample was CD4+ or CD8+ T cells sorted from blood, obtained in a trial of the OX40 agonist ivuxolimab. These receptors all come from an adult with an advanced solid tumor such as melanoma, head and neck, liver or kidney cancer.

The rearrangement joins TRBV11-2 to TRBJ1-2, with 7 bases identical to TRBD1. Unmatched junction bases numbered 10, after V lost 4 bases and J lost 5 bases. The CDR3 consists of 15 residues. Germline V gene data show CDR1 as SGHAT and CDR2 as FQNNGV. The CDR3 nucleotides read TGTGCCAGCAGCTGGACAGGTCCATACCCTTATGGCTACACCTTC. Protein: CASSWTGPYPYGYTF.

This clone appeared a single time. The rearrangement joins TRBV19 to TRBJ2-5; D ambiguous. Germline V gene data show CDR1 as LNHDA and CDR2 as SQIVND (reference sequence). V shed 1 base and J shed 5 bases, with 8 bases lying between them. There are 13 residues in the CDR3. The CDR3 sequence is CASSIVHLETQYF. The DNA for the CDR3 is TGTGCCAGTAGTATAGTCCATTTGGAGACCCAGTACTTC.

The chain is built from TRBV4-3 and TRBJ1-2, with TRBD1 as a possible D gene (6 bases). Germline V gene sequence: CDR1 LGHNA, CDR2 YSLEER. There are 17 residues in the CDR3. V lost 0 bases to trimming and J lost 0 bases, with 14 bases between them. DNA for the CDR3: TGCGCCAGCAGCCAAGAGGCCTGGACAGAAGCTAACTATGGCTACACCTTC. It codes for CASSQEAWTEANYGYTF.

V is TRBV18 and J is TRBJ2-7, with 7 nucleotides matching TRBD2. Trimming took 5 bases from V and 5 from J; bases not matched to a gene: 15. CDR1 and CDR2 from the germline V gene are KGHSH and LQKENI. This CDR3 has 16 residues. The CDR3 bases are TGTGCCAGCTCAGAGGACCATGGGGCGGGAGCTCACGAGCAGTACTTC. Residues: CASSEDHGAGAHEQYF.

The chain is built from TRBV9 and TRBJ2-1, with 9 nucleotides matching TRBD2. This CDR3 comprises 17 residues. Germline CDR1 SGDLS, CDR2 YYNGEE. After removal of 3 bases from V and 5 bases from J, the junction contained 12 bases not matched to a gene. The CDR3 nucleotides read TGTGCCAGCAGCGCCCGCGATTTGACTAGCGGAGACAATGAGCAGTTCTTC. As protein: CASSARDLTSGDNEQFF.

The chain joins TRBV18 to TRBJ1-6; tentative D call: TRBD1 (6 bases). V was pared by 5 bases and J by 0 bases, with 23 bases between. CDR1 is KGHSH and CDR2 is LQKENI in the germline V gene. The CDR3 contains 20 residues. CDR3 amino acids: CASSVTGTPVRSSYNSPLHF. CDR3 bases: TGTGCCAGCTCAGTTACCGGGACACCAGTCCGGAGCTCCTATAATTCACCCCTCCACTTT.

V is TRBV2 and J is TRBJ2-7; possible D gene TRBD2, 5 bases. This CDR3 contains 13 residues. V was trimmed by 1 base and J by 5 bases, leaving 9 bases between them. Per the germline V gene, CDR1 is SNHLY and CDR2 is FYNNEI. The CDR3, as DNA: TGTGCCAGCAGTGAAGGAGGGCGACACGAGCAGTACTTC. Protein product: CASSEGGRHEQYF.

This CDR3 reads CASRYLGGVSYEQYF. CDR3 DNA: TGTGCCAGCAGATACCTGGGGGGGGTCTCCTACGAGCAGTACTTC. The chain joins TRBV27 to TRBJ2-7; 7 bases fit TRBD2. This CDR3 has 15 amino acids. CDR1 and CDR2 from the germline V gene are MNHEY and SMNVEV (reference sequence). Losses at the gene ends were 6 bases for V and 0 bases for J; bases not matched to a gene: 8.

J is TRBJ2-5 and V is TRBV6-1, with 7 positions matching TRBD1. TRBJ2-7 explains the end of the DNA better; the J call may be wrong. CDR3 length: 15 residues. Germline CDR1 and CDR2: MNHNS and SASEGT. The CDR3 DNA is TGTGCCAGCAGTGGGGGGAGACAGGGAACCTACGAGCAGTACTTC. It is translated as CASSGGRQGTYEQYF.

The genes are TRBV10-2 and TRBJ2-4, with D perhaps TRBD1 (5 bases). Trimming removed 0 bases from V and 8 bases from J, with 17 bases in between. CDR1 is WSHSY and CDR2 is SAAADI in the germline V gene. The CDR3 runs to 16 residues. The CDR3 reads CASSESFAGNWDIQYF. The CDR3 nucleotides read TGCGCCAGCAGTGAGTCGTTCGCAGGGAATTGGGACATTCAGTACTTC.

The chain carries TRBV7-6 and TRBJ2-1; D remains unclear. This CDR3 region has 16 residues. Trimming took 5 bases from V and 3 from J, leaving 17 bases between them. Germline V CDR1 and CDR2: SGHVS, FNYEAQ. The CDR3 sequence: CASSPETYNFYNEQFF. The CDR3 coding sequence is TGTGCCAGCAGCCCCGAAACCTATAACTTCTACAATGAGCAGTTCTTC.

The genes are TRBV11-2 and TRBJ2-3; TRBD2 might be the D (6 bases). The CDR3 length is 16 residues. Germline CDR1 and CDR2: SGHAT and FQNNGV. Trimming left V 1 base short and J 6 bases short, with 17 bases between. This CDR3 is CASSLGDSGRHDTQYF. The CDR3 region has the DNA TGTGCCAGCAGCTTAGGAGATAGCGGACGTCATGATACGCAGTATTTT. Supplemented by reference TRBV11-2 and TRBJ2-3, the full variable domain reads EAGVAQSPRYKIIEKRQSVAFWCNPISGHATLYWYQQILGQGPKLLIQFQNNGVVDDSQLPKDRFSAERLKGVDSTLKIQPAKLEDSAVYLCASSLGDSGRHDTQYFGPGTRLTVL.

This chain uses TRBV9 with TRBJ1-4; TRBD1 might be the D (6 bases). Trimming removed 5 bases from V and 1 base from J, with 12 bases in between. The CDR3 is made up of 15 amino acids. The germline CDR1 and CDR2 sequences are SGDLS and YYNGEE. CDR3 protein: CASSLGGGTNEKLFF. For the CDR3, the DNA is TGTGCCAGCAGTTTAGGGGGTGGAACTAATGAAAAACTGTTTTTT.

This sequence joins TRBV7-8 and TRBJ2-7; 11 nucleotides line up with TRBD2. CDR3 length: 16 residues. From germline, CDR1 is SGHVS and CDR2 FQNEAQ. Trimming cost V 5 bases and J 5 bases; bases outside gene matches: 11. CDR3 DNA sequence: TGTGCCAGCAGCGTAAAGGGACTAGCGGAGTATCACGAGCAGTACTTC. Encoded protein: CASSVKGLAEYHEQYF.

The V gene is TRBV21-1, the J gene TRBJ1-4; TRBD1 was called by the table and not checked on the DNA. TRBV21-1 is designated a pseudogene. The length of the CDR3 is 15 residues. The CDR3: CASTQERATNEKLFF. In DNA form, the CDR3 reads TGTGCCAGCACACAGGAAAGGGCAACTAATGAAAAACTGTTTTTT.

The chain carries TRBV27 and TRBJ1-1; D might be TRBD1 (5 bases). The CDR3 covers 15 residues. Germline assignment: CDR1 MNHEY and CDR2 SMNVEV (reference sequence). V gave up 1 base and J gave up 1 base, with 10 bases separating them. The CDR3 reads CASSLYGHPNTEAFF. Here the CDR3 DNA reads TGTGCCAGCAGTTTATATGGACACCCGAACACTGAAGCTTTCTTT.

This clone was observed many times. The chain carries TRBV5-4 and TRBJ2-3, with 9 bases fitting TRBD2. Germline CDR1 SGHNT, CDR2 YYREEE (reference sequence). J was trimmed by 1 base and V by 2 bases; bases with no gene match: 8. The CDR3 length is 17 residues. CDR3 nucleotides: TGTGCCAGCAGCTTATTAGGCGGGGGGGCCCGCACAGATACGCAGTATTTT. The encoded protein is CASSLLGGGARTDTQYF.

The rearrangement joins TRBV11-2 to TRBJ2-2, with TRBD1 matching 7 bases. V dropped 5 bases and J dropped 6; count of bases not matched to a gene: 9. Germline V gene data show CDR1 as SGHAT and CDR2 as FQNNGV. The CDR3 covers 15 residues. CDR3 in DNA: TGTGCCAGCAGCCCACACCGACAGGGTTCCGGGGAGCTGTTTTTT. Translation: CASSPHRQGSGELFF.

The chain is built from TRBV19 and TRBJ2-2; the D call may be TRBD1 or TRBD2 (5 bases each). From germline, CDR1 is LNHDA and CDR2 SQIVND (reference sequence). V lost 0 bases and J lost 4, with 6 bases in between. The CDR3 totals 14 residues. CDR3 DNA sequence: TGTGCCAGTAGTATAGAGAGGGGCACCGGGGAGCTGTTTTTT. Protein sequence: CASSIERGTGELFF. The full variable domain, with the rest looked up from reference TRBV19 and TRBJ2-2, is DGGITQSPKYLFRKEGQNVTLSCEQNLNHDAMYWYRQDPGQGLRLIYYSQIVNDFQKGDIAEGYSVSREKKESFPLTVTSAQKNPTAFYLCASSIERGTGELFFGEGSRLTVL.

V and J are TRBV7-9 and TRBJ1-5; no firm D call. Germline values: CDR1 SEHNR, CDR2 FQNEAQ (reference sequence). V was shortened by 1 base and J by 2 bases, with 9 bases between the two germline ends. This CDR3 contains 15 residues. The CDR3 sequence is CASSLGASGNQPQHF. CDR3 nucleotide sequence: TGTGCCAGCAGCTTAGGGGCCTCCGGCAATCAGCCCCAGCATTTT. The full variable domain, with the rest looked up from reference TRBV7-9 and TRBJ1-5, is DTGVSQNPRHKITKRGQNVTFRCDPISEHNRLYWYRQTLGQGPEFLTYFQNEAQLEKSRLLSDRFSAERPKGSFSTLEIQRTEQGDSAMYLCASSLGASGNQPQHFGDGTRLSIL.

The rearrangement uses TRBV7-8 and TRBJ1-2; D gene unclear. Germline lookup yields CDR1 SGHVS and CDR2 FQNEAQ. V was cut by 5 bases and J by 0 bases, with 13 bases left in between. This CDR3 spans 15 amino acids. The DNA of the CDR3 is TGTGCCAGCAGCATGAGACGGAACTCTAACTATGGCTACACCTTC. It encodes CASSMRRNSNYGYTF.

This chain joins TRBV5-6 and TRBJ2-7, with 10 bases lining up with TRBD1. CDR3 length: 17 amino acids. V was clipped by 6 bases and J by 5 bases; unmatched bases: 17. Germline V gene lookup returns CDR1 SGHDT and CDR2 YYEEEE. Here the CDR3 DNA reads TGTGCCAGCACATTGCCCGGATCGGACAGGGGGTACCACGAGCAGTACTTC. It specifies CASTLPGSDRGYHEQYF.

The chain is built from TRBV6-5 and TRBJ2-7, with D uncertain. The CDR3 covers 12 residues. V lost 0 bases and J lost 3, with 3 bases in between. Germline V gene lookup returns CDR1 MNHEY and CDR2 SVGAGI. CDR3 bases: TGTGCCAGCAGTTACTCGAACTACGAGCAGTACTTC. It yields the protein CASSYSNYEQYF.

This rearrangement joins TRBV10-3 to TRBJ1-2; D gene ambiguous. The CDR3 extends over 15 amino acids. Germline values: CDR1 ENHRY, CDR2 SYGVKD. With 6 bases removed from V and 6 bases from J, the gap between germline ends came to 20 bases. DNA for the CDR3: TGTGCCATCAGCCAAGCCCTCAATTCGGCGGATGGCTACACCTTC. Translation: CAISQALNSADGYTF.

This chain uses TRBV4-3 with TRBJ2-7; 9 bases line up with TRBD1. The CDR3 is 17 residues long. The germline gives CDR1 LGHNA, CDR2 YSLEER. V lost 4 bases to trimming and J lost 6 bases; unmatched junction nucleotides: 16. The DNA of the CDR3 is TGCGCCAGCAGCCGGACACTCGGGGACAGGGTATATCGCGAGCAGTACTTC. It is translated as CASSRTLGDRVYREQYF.

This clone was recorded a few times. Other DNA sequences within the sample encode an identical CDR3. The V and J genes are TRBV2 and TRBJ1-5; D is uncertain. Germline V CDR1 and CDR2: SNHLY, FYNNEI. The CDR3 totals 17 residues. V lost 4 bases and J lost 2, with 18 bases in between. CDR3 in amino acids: CASSVLRGALGNQPQHF. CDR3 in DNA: TGTGCCAGCAGTGTCTTACGCGGCGCCTTGGGCAATCAGCCCCAGCATTTT.

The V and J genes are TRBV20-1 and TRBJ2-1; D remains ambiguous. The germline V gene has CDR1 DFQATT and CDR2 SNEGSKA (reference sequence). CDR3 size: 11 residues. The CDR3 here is CSVEVTDEQFF. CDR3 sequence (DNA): TGCAGCGTTGAGGTTACGGATGAGCAGTTCTTC.

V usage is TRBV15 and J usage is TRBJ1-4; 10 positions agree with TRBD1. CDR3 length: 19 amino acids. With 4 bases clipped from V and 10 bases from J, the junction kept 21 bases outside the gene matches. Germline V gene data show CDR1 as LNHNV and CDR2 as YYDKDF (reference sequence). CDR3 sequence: CATSTPSSGTGALSGKLFF. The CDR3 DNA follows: TGTGCCACCAGCACCCCAAGTTCCGGGACAGGGGCCTTGAGTGGAAAACTGTTTTTT.

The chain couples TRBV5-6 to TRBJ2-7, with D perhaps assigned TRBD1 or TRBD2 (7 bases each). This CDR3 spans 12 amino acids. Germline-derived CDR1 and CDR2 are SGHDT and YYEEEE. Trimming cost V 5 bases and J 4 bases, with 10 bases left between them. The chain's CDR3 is CASRQGGYEQYF. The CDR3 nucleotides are TGTGCCAGCAGGCAGGGGGGGTACGAGCAGTACTTC.